One sample yielded the 21 T cell receptor beta chains listed below, sequenced in a study of T cell clones after liver transplantation (dated by TCRdb to about 2019). This specimen's time point label, interpreted: pre-transplant. Library generation was performed with the immunoSEQ multiplex PCR assay. What TCRdb holds here is the immuneACCESS table cut down to in-frame rearrangements. Part of the clones is not present; checked against another copy, under half of the missing clones reflect an unresolved V gene, and the others are unexplained. This sample comprises roughly 70,000 clones, 75% to 85% of them detected only once. Less than 0.65% of the sample comes from the top ten. The material was CD4+ T cells from blood, obtained before liver transplant. The receptors derive from a human donor who received a liver transplant.

The chain links TRBV28 to TRBJ1-4; D unresolved. The germline CDR1 and CDR2 sequences are MDHEN and SYDVKM. CDR3 length equals 16 residues. V was shortened by 6 bases and J by 4 bases, with 18 bases between the two germline ends. The CDR3 DNA follows: TGTGCCAGCAGCCTTCACGCCCCTACAGTTAATGAAAAACTGTTTTTT. This encodes CASSLHAPTVNEKLFF.

The chain is built from TRBV7-2 and TRBJ1-2; D is undetermined. The V gene's germline CDR1 is SGHTA and CDR2 FQGNSA. This CDR3 is built from 14 residues. V was shortened by 5 bases and J by 0 bases, with 10 bases between the two germline ends. The CDR3 loop is CASSGSLPNYGYTF. In DNA, the CDR3 is TGTGCCAGCAGCGGCTCCCTCCCTAACTATGGCTACACCTTC.

The V gene is TRBV5-1, the J gene TRBJ2-7; no firm D call. With 4 bases removed from V and 0 bases from J, the gap between germline ends came to 14 bases. Germline V gene sequence: CDR1 SGHRS, CDR2 YFSETQ. The CDR3 length is 15 residues. The CDR3 loop reads CASSRTASSSYEQYF. The CDR3 coding sequence is TGCGCCAGCAGCCGCACAGCGTCAAGCTCCTACGAGCAGTACTTC. Complete variable domain (other parts from reference TRBV5-1 and TRBJ2-7): KAGVTQTPRYLIKTRGQQVTLSCSPISGHRSVSWYQQTPGQGLQFLFEYFSETQRNKGNFPGRFSGRQFSNSRSEMNVSTLELGDSALYLCASSRTASSSYEQYFGPGTRLTVT.

The chain carries TRBV15 and TRBJ2-1, with 8 bases fitting TRBD2. Germline trimming cut 1 base from V and 0 bases from J; bases unmatched to any gene: 5. Germline assignment: CDR1 LNHNV and CDR2 YYDKDF (reference sequence). The length of the CDR3 is 17 residues. CDR3 bases: TGTGCCACCAGCAGAGGGGGTACTAGCGGCTCCTACAATGAGCAGTTCTTC. Amino acid sequence: CATSRGGTSGSYNEQFF. The complete variable domain, with remaining parts taken from reference TRBV15 and TRBJ2-1, reads DAMVIQNPRYQVTQFGKPVTLSCSQTLNHNVMYWYQQKSSQAPKLLFHYYDKDFNNEADTPDNFQSRRPNTSFCFLDIRSPGLGDTAMYLCATSRGGTSGSYNEQFFGPGTRLTVL.

The CDR3 bases are TGCGCCAGCAGTGAAGCTAGTTCAGATACGCAGTATTTT. Protein: CASSEASSDTQYF. This chain links TRBV10-1 with TRBJ2-3; no definite D call. Germline CDR1 WNHNN, CDR2 SYGVQD (reference sequence). The V gene lost 3 bases and the J gene lost 4 bases, with 8 bases spanning the gap. CDR3 size: 13 residues.

The V call is TRBV2, the J call TRBJ1-2, with D maybe TRBD1 (6 bases). Germline-derived CDR1 and CDR2 are SNHLY and FYNNEI. CDR3 length: 14 residues. V lost 6 bases to trimming and J lost 4 bases, with 15 bases between them. The CDR3, as DNA: TGTGCCAGCAGGCCGCAGGGGAGGGCCTATGGCTACACCTTC. Translated: CASRPQGRAYGYTF.

This chain connects TRBV27 to TRBJ2-1; no clear D. V was shortened by 3 bases and J by 5 bases, with 14 bases between the two germline ends. Germline loops: CDR1 MNHEY, CDR2 SMNVEV (reference sequence). The CDR3 totals 15 residues. This chain's CDR3 is CASSFVGRLNNEQFF. In DNA form, the CDR3 reads TGTGCCAGCAGTTTTGTCGGCAGACTGAACAATGAGCAGTTCTTC.

This chain links TRBV16 with TRBJ1-1; D remains ambiguous. Germline-derived CDR1 and CDR2 are KGHSY and FQNENV. This CDR3 has 13 amino acids. V shed 6 bases and J shed 1 base, with 9 bases lying between them. The CDR3 region is CASSSRRNTEAFF. The DNA of the CDR3 is TGTGCCAGCAGTTCTAGAAGGAACACTGAAGCTTTCTTT.

Turning to this clone: The sample contains more than one DNA sequence encoding this CDR3. The V and J genes are TRBV7-6 and TRBJ2-5; no clear D. Trimming removed 3 bases at V and 5 bases at J, with 7 bases between. Germline CDR1 is SGHVS and CDR2 is FNYEAQ. The CDR3 is made up of 12 amino acids. DNA of the CDR3: TGTGCCAGCAGCTTCTCGTGGGAGACCCAGTACTTC. Translation gives CASSFSWETQYF.

This clone was seen a few times. The chain links TRBV11-3 to TRBJ2-7; D tentatively reads TRBD1 or TRBD2 (5 bases each). CDR1 SGHNT and CDR2 YENEEA come from the germline V gene. Trimming took off 5 bases at V and 6 bases at J, with 11 bases between the two ends. This CDR3 has 12 residues. The CDR3 sequence: CASSEGRGEQYF. CDR3 DNA sequence: TGTGCCAGCAGCGAGGGTAGGGGCGAGCAGTACTTC.

This clone was picked up a small number of times. The chain uses TRBV5-1 and TRBJ2-5; D is possibly TRBD1 (5 bases). The CDR3 is made up of 16 amino acids. Germline V gene sequence: CDR1 SGHRS, CDR2 YFSETQ. V was clipped by 0 bases and J by 3 bases, with 15 bases between them. The CDR3 is CASSLAHRNLEETQYF. In nucleotides, the CDR3 is TGCGCCAGCAGCTTGGCGCACAGGAACCTTGAAGAGACCCAGTACTTC. Full variable domain (remainder filled in from reference TRBV5-1 and TRBJ2-5): KAGVTQTPRYLIKTRGQQVTLSCSPISGHRSVSWYQQTPGQGLQFLFEYFSETQRNKGNFPGRFSGRQFSNSRSEMNVSTLELGDSALYLCASSLAHRNLEETQYFGPGTRLLVL.

This clone was counted only a few times. The genes are TRBV28 and TRBJ1-1, with 8 bases lining up with TRBD1. V shed 4 bases, J shed 4 bases, and the junction held 8 bases outside the gene matches. Germline loops: CDR1 MDHEN, CDR2 SYDVKM. This CDR3 contains 15 residues. Written as DNA, the CDR3 is TGTGCCAGCAGTTCCCCTCCAACAGGGGGCACTGAAGCTTTCTTT. It is translated as CASSSPPTGGTEAFF.

This clone was found once. The rearrangement joins TRBV28 to TRBJ1-1, with 7 bases fitting TRBD1. Germline V CDR1 and CDR2: MDHEN, SYDVKM. This CDR3 has 15 amino acids. The trim removed 5 bases at V and 4 bases at J, leaving 10 bases unmatched. For the CDR3, the DNA is TGTGCCAGCAGTCACCCGACAGGGTTCACCACTGAAGCTTTCTTT. Translated: CASSHPTGFTTEAFF.

The CDR3 coding sequence is TGTGCCTGGAGTCCCCTTGGGGAGGGTGGCGACACTGAAGCTTTCTTT. Its protein is CAWSPLGEGGDTEAFF. J is TRBJ1-1 and V is TRBV30; no clear D. V was clipped by 2 bases and J by 3 bases, with 19 bases between them. The CDR3 totals 16 residues. Germline values: CDR1 GTSNPN, CDR2 SVGIG (reference sequence).

The genes are TRBV9 and TRBJ2-3; 7 positions match TRBD1. Trimming removed 2 bases from V and 3 bases from J; junction bases left unmatched: 3. Germline-derived CDR1 and CDR2 are SGDLS and YYNGEE. The CDR3 is 14 residues long. This chain's CDR3 is CASSVRGRTDTQYF. The CDR3 DNA reads as TGTGCCAGCAGCGTTAGGGGGCGAACAGATACGCAGTATTTT.

The chain recombines TRBV4-3 with TRBJ1-3, with a weak D call TRBD1 (5 bases). The CDR3 covers 18 residues. Germline V gene data show CDR1 as LGHNA and CDR2 as YSLEER. V lost 0 bases to trimming and J lost 3 bases, with 18 bases between them. DNA of the CDR3: TGCGCCAGCAGCCAAGAAGCCGAGGGCAGGGTGTATGGAAACACCATATATTTT. Amino acid sequence: CASSQEAEGRVYGNTIYF.

The rearrangement links TRBV2 to TRBJ2-3; no definite D call. Trimming pared 1 base from V and 6 bases from J, leaving 11 bases between. This CDR3 has 14 residues. Germline V CDR1 and CDR2: SNHLY, FYNNEI. CDR3 sequence reads: CASSEVSVGDTQYF. CDR3 DNA: TGTGCCAGCAGTGAAGTGAGCGTCGGGGATACGCAGTATTTT.

The chain joins TRBV2 to TRBJ2-5, with unresolved D. The CDR3 consists of 11 residues. Germline-derived CDR1 and CDR2 are SNHLY and FYNNEI. Between the trimmed V and J ends, which lost 8 bases and 0 bases, there was a span of 4 bases. The CDR3 DNA is TGTGCCAGCCTGTACCAAGAGACCCAGTACTTC. It translates to CASLYQETQYF. Full variable domain (missing parts from reference TRBV2 and TRBJ2-5): EPEVTQTPSHQVTQMGQEVILRCVPISNHLYFYWYRQILGQKVEFLVSFYNNEISEKSEIFDDQFSVERPDGSNFTLKIRSTKLEDSAMYFCASLYQETQYFGPGTRLLVL.

The chain recombines TRBV13 with TRBJ2-7, with 10 nucleotides matching TRBD2. V was clipped by 5 bases and J by 4 bases; unmatched bases: 5. The germline V gene has CDR1 PRHDT and CDR2 FYEKMQ (reference sequence). CDR3 length: 14 residues. The CDR3 loop is CASSLGLADYEQYF. The CDR3 DNA reads as TGTGCCAGCAGCCTCGGACTAGCGGATTACGAGCAGTACTTC.

The chain links TRBV7-9 to TRBJ2-2; no definite D call. The CDR3 sequence is 12 residues long. The germline CDR1 and CDR2 sequences are SEHNR and FQNEAQ (reference sequence). The V and J ends lost 10 bases and 4 bases respectively, with 10 bases between them. For the CDR3, the DNA is TGTGCCATAAGATTTTCCACCGGGGAGCTGTTTTTT. Its translation: CAIRFSTGELFF.

CDR3 sequence reads: CASSKDGGLGYTF. The CDR3, as DNA: TGCGCCAGCAGCAAGGACGGGGGCTTAGGCTACACCTTC. This rearrangement joins TRBV5-1 to TRBJ1-2; D may be TRBD1 (6 bases). Germline V gene sequence: CDR1 SGHRS, CDR2 YFSETQ. V was clipped by 4 bases and J by 8 bases, with 15 bases between them. CDR3 size: 13 residues.